The clone carrying this T cell receptor beta chain appeared a single time. The antigen remains undetermined. The CDR3 has 13 amino acids. Trimming shortened V by 3 bases and J by 13 bases, and 15 bases separated the two germline ends. Germline lookup yields CDR1 MGHRA and CDR2 YSYEKL. This sample was included in a study of OX40 agonist ivuxolimab in advanced cancers. About the study: Three patients had partial responses: one hepatocellular carcinoma, two cutaneous melanoma.

On cycle 4 day 1 and cycle 7 day 1, as well as at baseline, blood was sampled. Sequencing was performed with immunoSEQ multiplex PCR; in TCRdb, only in-frame clones are kept and a portion is missing. Of about 62,000 clones listed, about 91% are singletons. Whole-study results and caveats: Blood T cells, both CD4+ and CD8+, expanded clonally by week 6 at 0.1 to 3.0 mg/kg. No antigen was identified for the clonally expanded peripheral T cells.

The sequence came from an adult with an advanced solid tumor such as melanoma, head and neck, liver or kidney cancer. The specimen comprised CD4+ or CD8+ T cells sorted from blood, sampled in a trial of the OX40 agonist ivuxolimab. The genes are TRBV4-1 and TRBJ1-4, with unresolved D. CDR3 bases: TGCGCCAGCAGCCACATCACCCCGTTGGGACTGTTTTTT. Encoded protein: CASSHITPLGLFF.